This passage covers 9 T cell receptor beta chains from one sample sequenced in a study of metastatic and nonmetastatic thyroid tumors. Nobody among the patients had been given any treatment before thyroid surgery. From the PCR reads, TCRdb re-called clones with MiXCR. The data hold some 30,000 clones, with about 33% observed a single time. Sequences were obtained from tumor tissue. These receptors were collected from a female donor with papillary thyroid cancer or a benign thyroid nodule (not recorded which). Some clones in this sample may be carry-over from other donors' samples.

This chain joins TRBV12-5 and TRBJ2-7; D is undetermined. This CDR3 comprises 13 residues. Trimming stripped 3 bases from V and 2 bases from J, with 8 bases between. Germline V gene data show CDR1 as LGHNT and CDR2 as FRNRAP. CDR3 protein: CASGFHNPYEQYF. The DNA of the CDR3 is TGTGCTAGTGGTTTCCACAACCCCTACGAGCAGTACTTC.

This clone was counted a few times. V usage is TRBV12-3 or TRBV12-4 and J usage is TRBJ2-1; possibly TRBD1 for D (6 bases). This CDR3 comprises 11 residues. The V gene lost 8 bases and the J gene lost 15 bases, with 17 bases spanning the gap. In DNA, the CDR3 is TGTGCCAGCGGGAATGGGGGCGTAGGGTTCTTC. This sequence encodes CASGNGGVGFF.

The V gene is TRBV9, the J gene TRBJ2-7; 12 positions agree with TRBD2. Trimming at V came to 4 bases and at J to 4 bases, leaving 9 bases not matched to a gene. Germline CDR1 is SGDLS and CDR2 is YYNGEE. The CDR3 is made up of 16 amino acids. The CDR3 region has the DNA TGTGCCAGCAGCCCCCAATGGACTAGCGGGAAGTACGAGCAGTACTTC. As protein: CASSPQWTSGKYEQYF.

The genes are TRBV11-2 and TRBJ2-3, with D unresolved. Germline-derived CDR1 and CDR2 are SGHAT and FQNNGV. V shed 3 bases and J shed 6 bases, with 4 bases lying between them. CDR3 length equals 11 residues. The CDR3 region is CASSFRDTQYF. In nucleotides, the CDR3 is TGTGCCAGCAGCTTCAGGGATACGCAGTATTTT.

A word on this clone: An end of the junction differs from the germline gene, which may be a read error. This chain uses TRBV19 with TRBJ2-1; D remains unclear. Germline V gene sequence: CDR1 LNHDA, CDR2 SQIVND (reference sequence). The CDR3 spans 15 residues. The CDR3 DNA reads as TGTGCCAGTAGTCTCGAGGACCATGCTAACGATGAGCGGTTCTTC. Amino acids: CASSLEDHANDERFF.

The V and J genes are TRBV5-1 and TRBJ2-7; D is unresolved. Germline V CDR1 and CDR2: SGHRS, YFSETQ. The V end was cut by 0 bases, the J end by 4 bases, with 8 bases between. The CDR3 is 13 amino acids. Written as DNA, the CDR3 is TGCGCCAGCAGCTTGGGGGCTCTTTACGAGCAGTACTTC. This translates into CASSLGALYEQYF.

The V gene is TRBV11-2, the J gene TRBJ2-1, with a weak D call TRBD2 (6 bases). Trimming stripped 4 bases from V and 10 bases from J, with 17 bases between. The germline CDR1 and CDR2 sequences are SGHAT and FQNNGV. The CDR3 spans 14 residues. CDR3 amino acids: CASSSEGWGGEQFF. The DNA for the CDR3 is TGTGCCAGCAGCTCGGAGGGTTGGGGCGGGGAGCAGTTCTTC.

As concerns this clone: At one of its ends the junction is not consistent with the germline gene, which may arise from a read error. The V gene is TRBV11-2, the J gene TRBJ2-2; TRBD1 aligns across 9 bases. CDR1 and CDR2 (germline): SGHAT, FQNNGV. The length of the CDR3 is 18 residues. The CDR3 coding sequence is TGTGCCAACAGCTTACTTGGCAACAGGGGGCTTGACACCGGGGAGCTGTTTTTT. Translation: CANSLLGNRGLDTGELFF.

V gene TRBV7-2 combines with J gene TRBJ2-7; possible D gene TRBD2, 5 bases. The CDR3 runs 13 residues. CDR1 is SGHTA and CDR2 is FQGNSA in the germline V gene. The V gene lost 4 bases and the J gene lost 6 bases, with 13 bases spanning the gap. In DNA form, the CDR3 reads TGTGCCAGCAGCTCTAGCCGAGGCACCGAGCAGTACTTC. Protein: CASSSSRGTEQYF.